The sequence of this T cell receptor beta chain was determined in a study of beta chain features in type 1 diabetes. What was sequenced were expressed TCRB transcripts, since all of the isolated RNA had been reverse transcribed. TCRdb keeps only in-frame clones here, not all; method: immunoSEQ multiplex PCR. This table holds around 240,000 clones, about 9.3% found once. Sequenced input: naive CD4+ T cells from blood. The TCR originated in a woman under 30 in good health.

CDR3 sequence (DNA): TGTGCCAGCAGCTCAGGGCCCCTCTATGGCTACACCTTC. This sequence encodes CASSSGPLYGYTF. The chain employs TRBV7-9 and TRBJ1-2, with D possibly TRBD1 on 5 matching bases. Germline values: CDR1 SEHNR, CDR2 FQNEAQ (reference sequence). CDR3 length equals 13 residues. Trimming removed 4 bases from V and 4 bases from J, with 10 bases in between.